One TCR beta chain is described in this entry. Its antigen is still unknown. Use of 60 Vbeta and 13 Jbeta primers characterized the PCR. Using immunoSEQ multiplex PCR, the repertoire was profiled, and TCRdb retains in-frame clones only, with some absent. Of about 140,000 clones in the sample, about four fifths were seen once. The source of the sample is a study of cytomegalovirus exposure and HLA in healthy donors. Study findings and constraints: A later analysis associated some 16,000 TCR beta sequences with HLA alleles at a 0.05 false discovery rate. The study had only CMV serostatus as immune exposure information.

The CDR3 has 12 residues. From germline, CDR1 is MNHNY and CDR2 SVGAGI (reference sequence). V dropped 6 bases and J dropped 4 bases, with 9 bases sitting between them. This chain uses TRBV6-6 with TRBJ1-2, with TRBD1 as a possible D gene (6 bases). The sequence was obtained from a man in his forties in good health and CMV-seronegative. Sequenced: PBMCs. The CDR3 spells CASRDSLYGYTF. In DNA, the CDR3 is TGTGCCAGCAGGGACAGTCTCTATGGCTACACCTTC.